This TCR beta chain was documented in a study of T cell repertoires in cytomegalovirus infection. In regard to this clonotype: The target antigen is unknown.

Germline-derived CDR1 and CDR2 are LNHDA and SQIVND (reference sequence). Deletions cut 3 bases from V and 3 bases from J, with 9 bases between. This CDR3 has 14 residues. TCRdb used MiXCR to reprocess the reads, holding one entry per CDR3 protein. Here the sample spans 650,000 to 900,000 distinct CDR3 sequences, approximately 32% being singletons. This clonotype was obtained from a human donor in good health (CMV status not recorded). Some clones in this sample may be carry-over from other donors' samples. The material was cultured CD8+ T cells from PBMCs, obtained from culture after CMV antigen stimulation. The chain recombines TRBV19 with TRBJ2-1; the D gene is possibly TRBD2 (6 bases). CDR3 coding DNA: TGTGCCAGTAGTATGGAGCGGGTCTACAATGAGCAGTTCTTC. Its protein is CASSMERVYNEQFF.